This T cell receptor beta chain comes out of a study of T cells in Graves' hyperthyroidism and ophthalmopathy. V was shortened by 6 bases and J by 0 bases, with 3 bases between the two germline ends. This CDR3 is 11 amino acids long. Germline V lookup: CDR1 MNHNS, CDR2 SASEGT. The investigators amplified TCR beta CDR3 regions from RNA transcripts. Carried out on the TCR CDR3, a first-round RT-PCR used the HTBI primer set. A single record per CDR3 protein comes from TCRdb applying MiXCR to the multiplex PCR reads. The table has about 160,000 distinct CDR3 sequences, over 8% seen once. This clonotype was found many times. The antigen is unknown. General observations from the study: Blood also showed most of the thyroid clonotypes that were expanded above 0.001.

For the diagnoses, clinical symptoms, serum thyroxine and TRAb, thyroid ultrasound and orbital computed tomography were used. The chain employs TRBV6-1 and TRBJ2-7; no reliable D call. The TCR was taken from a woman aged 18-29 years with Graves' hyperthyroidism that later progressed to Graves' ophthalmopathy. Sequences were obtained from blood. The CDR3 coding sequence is TGTGCCAGCAGCGACTCCTACGAGCAGTACTTC. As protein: CASSDSYEQYF.